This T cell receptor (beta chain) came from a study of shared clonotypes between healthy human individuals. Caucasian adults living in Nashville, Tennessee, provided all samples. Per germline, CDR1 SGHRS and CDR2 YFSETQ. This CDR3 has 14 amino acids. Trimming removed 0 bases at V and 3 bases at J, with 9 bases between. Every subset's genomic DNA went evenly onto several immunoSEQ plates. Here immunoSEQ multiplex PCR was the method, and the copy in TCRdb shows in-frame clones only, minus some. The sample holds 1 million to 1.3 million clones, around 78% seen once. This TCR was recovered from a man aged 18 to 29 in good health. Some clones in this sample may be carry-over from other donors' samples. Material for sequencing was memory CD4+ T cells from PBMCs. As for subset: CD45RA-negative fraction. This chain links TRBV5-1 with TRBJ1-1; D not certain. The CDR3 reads CASSLVLADTEAFF. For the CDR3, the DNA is TGCGCCAGCAGCTTGGTTCTAGCGGACACTGAAGCTTTCTTT.